This TCR beta chain was observed in a study of blood T cell repertoires in COVID-19. Clones were read by immunoSEQ multiplex PCR, and TCRdb kept only the in-frame ones, dropping some. In the table there are 200,000 to 250,000 clones, 82% of which are singletons. CDR3 size: 15 residues. CDR1 is MGHDK and CDR2 is SYGVNS in the germline V gene. With 4 bases removed from V and 3 bases from J, the gap between germline ends came to 12 bases. Participants came from about 24 US areas, aged roughly 18 to 89 years. Cohorts were based on clinical histories the participants reported. The sample consisted of PBMCs or T cells enriched from blood (not recorded which). This sequence was found in a woman aged 55-70 years who had recovered from COVID-19. The V gene is TRBV25-1, the J gene TRBJ1-4, with D maybe TRBD1 (5 bases). Here the CDR3 DNA reads TGTGCCAGCAGTGTTCAGGGAGGGGCTAATGAAAAACTGTTTTTT. As protein: CASSVQGGANEKLFF.